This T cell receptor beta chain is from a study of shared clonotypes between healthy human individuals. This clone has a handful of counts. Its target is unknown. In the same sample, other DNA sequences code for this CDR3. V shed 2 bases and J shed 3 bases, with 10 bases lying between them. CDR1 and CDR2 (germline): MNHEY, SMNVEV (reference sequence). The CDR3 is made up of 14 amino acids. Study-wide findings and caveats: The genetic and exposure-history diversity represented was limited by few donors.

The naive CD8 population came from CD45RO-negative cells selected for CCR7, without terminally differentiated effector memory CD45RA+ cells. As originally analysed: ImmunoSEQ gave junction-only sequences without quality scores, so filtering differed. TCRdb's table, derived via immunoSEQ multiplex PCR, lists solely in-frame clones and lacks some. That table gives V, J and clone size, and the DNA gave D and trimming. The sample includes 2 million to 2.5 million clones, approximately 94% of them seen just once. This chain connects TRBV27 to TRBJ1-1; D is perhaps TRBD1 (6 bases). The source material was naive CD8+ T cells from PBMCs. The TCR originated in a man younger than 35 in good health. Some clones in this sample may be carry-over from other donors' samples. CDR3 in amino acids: CASSLRGQYTEAFF. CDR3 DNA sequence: TGTGCCAGCAGTTTACGAGGACAGTACACTGAAGCTTTCTTT.